This is a list of T cell receptor beta chains from one sample in a study of blood T cell repertoires in COVID-19. TCRdb's table, derived via immunoSEQ multiplex PCR, lists solely in-frame clones and lacks some. The sample consists of under 250,000 clones, about 83% of them appearing once. The sample consisted of peripheral blood. These receptor sequences come from a human donor in a cohort sampled during active COVID-19. Each CDR3 is given without its conserved first and last residue. Fields, in order: V gene, CDR3 protein.

TRBV6-5,ASSYGQSYEQY
TRBV6-1,ASSEAAGWANEKLF
TRBV25-1,ASSEQTGYAEQY
TRBV2,ASRYQGSELTGELF
TRBV7-9,ASSLDTHNQPQH
TRBV10-1,ASAGLAGETTDTQY
TRBV2,ASSKERQSYEQY
TRBV27,ASSSLGQGGRYGYT
TRBV18,ASSPSREGELF
TRBV28,ASSSRQGVSEKLF
TRBV10-1,ASSERTGGAYNEQF
TRBV7-9,ASSQTDTEAF
TRBV7-2,ASSSDSGTEAF
TRBV27,ASTNGTGHGYT
TRBV19,ASSILQGDTEAF
TRBV2,ASNRRSGGNNEQF
TRBV29-1,SVEVPSGKIGDTQY
TRBV18,ASSASGLAGAKVNEQF
TRBV27,ASRALQGRNEKLF
TRBV9,ASSVFDRQQLGNTIY
TRBV5-8,ASSSRTANTGELF
TRBV27,ASSPRLAGGVNEQF
TRBV11-2,ASSLGQRIYGYT
TRBV4-1,ASSRGLAGDTDTQY
TRBV7-2,ASSLALAGGGDTQY
TRBV2,ASKLDNEQF
TRBV30,AWSVRRGLTSYEQY
TRBV12-2,ASRLAPQGHSPLH
TRBV5-4,ASSLETRLRETQY
TRBV4-1,ASSVEPNFSGNTIY
TRBV10-1,ASSESLAAQETQY
TRBV19,ASSTQSVYGYT
TRBV10-1,ASGGRIATGELF
TRBV4-1,ASSQVGGLGEKLF
TRBV9,ASSVGGTRVYNEQF
TRBV6-4,ASSEEEGGEQF
TRBV5-5,ASSLQGGYGYT
TRBV18,ASSPRDSRDYGYT
TRBV15,ATSRGEWTSGVYNEQF
TRBV6-5,ASTKGTGGTEAF
TRBV18,ASSPRGGPYEQY
TRBV9,ASSDRDRVCRAKNIQY